Each of the 13 T cell receptor beta chains below was sequenced from the same sample in a study of cytomegalovirus exposure and HLA in healthy donors. The PCR made use of 60 Vbeta and 13 Jbeta primers. Libraries were prepared by immunoSEQ multiplex PCR; TCRdb keeps only in-frame clonotypes and omits some of them. The sample consists of about 160,000 clones, 68% of them appearing once. The sample consisted of PBMCs. Receptors were obtained from a middle-aged woman in good health and CMV-seropositive.

J is TRBJ1-2 and V is TRBV7-2; D is perhaps TRBD1 (6 bases). Per the germline V gene, CDR1 is SGHTA and CDR2 is FQGNSA. V dropped 10 bases and J dropped 2 bases, with 8 bases sitting between them. This CDR3 is built from 11 residues. CDR3 residues: CATGTNYGYTF. DNA for the CDR3: TGTGCCACCGGGACAAACTATGGCTACACCTTC.

The chain couples TRBV7-2 to TRBJ2-7, with TRBD1 matching over 9 bases. The CDR3 is 14 residues long. J was trimmed by 3 bases and V by 5 bases; bases with no gene match: 5. Germline lookup yields CDR1 SGHTA and CDR2 FQGNSA. CDR3 coding DNA: TGTGCCAGCAGCGTGCTGGGACAGGGCTACGAGCAGTACTTC. Its protein is CASSVLGQGYEQYF. Together with reference TRBV7-2 and TRBJ2-7, the CDR3 gives the full variable domain: GAGVSQSPSNKVTEKGKDVELRCDPISGHTALYWYRQSLGQGLEFLIYFQGNSAPDKSGLPSDRFSAERTGGSVSTLTIQRTQQEDSAVYLCASSVLGQGYEQYFGPGTRLTVT.

The rearrangement links TRBV5-5 to TRBJ2-7; the match to TRBD1 covers 7 bases. V lost 0 bases to trimming and J lost 5 bases; unmatched junction nucleotides: 8. This CDR3 region has 15 residues. CDR1 and CDR2 (germline): SGHKS, YYEKEE (reference sequence). The CDR3 region has the DNA TGTGCCAGCAGCTTGGCAACAGGGGTGTATAACGAGCAGTACTTC. Its translation: CASSLATGVYNEQYF.

V usage is TRBV15 and J usage is TRBJ2-2, with D perhaps matching TRBD2 (7 bases). CDR1 and CDR2 from the germline V gene are LNHNV and YYDKDF (reference sequence). The ends were cut back, 3 bases at V and 6 bases at J, with 8 bases in the middle. The CDR3 totals 13 residues. CDR3 in amino acids: CATSRGGPGELFF. The CDR3 nucleotides read TGTGCCACCAGCAGGGGGGGGCCCGGGGAGCTGTTTTTT.

The rearrangement links TRBV7-2 to TRBJ2-7; TRBD2 matches 7 bases. CDR1 and CDR2 (germline): SGHTA, FQGNSA. Trimming took 5 bases from V and 6 from J; bases not matched to a gene: 13. The CDR3 has 15 residues. DNA for the CDR3: TGTGCCAGCAGCCATAACACGGGGGGATCAGGCGAGCAGTACTTC. It specifies CASSHNTGGSGEQYF.

The chain couples TRBV29-1 to TRBJ2-7; 10 nucleotides align to TRBD2. The CDR3 spans 13 residues. J was trimmed by 3 bases and V by 6 bases; bases with no gene match: 5. Germline lookup yields CDR1 SQVTM and CDR2 ANQGSEA. The CDR3 sequence is CSVGWTSGYEQYF. CDR3 sequence (DNA): TGCAGCGTGGGGTGGACTAGCGGCTACGAGCAGTACTTC.

The chain carries TRBV7-9 and TRBJ2-5; a weak D match, TRBD1 (7 bases). Trimming removed 5 bases at V and 9 bases at J, with 16 bases between. CDR1 is SEHNR and CDR2 is FQNEAQ in the germline V gene (reference sequence). There are 13 residues in the CDR3. Written as DNA, the CDR3 is TGTGCCAGCAGCCTGCTGCAGGGGGAGGCCCAGTACTTC. Protein: CASSLLQGEAQYF.

This chain connects TRBV29-1 to TRBJ1-4, with D unresolved. This CDR3 has 14 residues. V shed 8 bases and J shed 0 bases, with 13 bases lying between them. CDR1 SQVTM and CDR2 ANQGSEA come from the germline V gene. The CDR3 sequence: CSPRDSATNEKLFF. In nucleotides, the CDR3 is TGCAGCCCCCGCGACTCTGCAACTAATGAAAAACTGTTTTTT.

The chain uses TRBV19 and TRBJ2-3; a weak D match, TRBD2 (6 bases). CDR3 size: 18 residues. V lost 5 bases to trimming and J lost 0 bases, with 21 bases between them. Germline V gene lookup returns CDR1 LNHDA and CDR2 SQIVND (reference sequence). As DNA, the CDR3 is TGTGCCAGTAGTTTCGAGGCGCTTTTAGCGGCTAGCACAGATACGCAGTATTTT. It encodes CASSFEALLAASTDTQYF.

This clone occurred once. The J gene is TRBJ1-6, the V gene TRBV27; D is ambiguous. The V end was cut by 6 bases, the J end by 2 bases, with 8 bases between. The CDR3 contains 14 residues. Germline V gene data show CDR1 as MNHEY and CDR2 as SMNVEV (reference sequence). The CDR3 DNA sequence: TGTGCCAGCAGCGGAGGTGCCTATAATTCACCCCTCCACTTT. It encodes CASSGGAYNSPLHF.

This clone was counted a single time. This chain connects TRBV6-6 to TRBJ2-3; D uncertain. V gave up 7 bases and J gave up 3 bases, with 8 bases separating them. Germline-derived CDR1 and CDR2 are MNHNY and SVGAGI (reference sequence). The CDR3 has 12 amino acids. This CDR3 reads CASTEATDTQYF. CDR3 in DNA: TGTGCCAGCACCGAGGCAACAGATACGCAGTATTTT.

This clone was found once. The chain is built from TRBV10-3 and TRBJ2-7; TRBD2 agrees at 9 bases. The junction had 4 bases not matched to a gene; V was cut back by 10 bases and J by 3 bases. The germline V gene has CDR1 ENHRY and CDR2 SYGVKD. The CDR3 spans 12 residues. The CDR3 reads CATSSGNYEQYF. The CDR3 coding sequence is TGTGCCACTTCTAGCGGGAACTACGAGCAGTACTTC.

The chain couples TRBV5-1 to TRBJ1-2, with 7 bases aligning to TRBD1. Trimming at V came to 3 bases and at J to 7 bases, leaving 9 bases not matched to a gene. The germline CDR1 and CDR2 sequences are SGHRS and YFSETQ. CDR3 length: 14 residues. In DNA form, the CDR3 reads TGCGCCAGCAGCTCGGGACAGCCTACGAGTGGCTACACCTTC. Protein product: CASSSGQPTSGYTF.